What follows are 18 T cell receptor beta chains derived from one specimen sequenced in a study of a mutant IDH1 vaccine in newly diagnosed glioma. Clones were read by immunoSEQ multiplex PCR, and TCRdb kept only the in-frame ones, dropping some. The sample shows around 88,000 clones, around 77% of them seen only once. Sample time point: baseline, week 1 (first vaccination visit). Noted treatment: pre-vaccination baseline after standard-of-care therapy. Specimen: PBMCs, collected from a glioma patient treated with radiotherapy, temozolomide or both. All receptors come from a man aged 40-49 years with glioma.

This clone has ten or more counts. The rearrangement joins TRBV7-2 to TRBJ1-2, with D possibly being TRBD1 (5 bases). Looked up from germline, CDR1 is SGHTA and CDR2 is FQGNSA. The CDR3 is 15 residues long. Trimming left V 0 bases short and J 4 bases short, with 12 bases between. CDR3 amino acids: CASSLAGAEGYGYTF. As DNA, the CDR3 is TGTGCCAGCAGCTTAGCAGGGGCTGAGGGCTATGGCTACACCTTC.

The V gene is TRBV27, the J gene TRBJ1-2; no clear D gene. The CDR3 is 14 residues long. Germline V gene data show CDR1 as MNHEY and CDR2 as SMNVEV (reference sequence). Trimming left V 5 bases short and J 8 bases short, with 18 bases between. The CDR3 loop reads CASSPTLVGQGYTF. CDR3 sequence (DNA): TGTGCCAGCAGTCCGACCCTCGTGGGTCAGGGCTACACCTTC.

The chain carries TRBV19 and TRBJ2-1, with 13 bases matching TRBD2. V shed 7 bases, J shed 10 bases, and the junction held 16 bases outside the gene matches. The CDR3 length is 17 residues. In germline, CDR1 is LNHDA, CDR2 SQIVND (reference sequence). Here the CDR3 reads CASNRGVGTSGEGEQFF. The CDR3, as DNA: TGTGCCAGTAACCGCGGTGTCGGGACTAGCGGGGAAGGGGAGCAGTTCTTC. Full variable domain (outside the CDR3, taken from reference TRBV19 and TRBJ2-1): DGGITQSPKYLFRKEGQNVTLSCEQNLNHDAMYWYRQDPGQGLRLIYYSQIVNDFQKGDIAEGYSVSREKKESFPLTVTSAQKNPTAFYLCASNRGVGTSGEGEQFFGPGTRLTVL.

This rearrangement joins TRBV6-5 to TRBJ2-5; 8 positions agree with TRBD1. With 0 bases clipped from V and 5 bases from J, the junction kept 5 bases outside the gene matches. Germline loops: CDR1 MNHEY, CDR2 SVGAGI. CDR3 length equals 15 residues. CDR3 region: CASSYSQGAGETQYF. DNA of the CDR3: TGTGCCAGCAGTTACTCCCAGGGGGCGGGGGAGACCCAGTACTTC.

This chain uses TRBV11-1 with TRBJ2-7; tentative D call: TRBD1 (5 bases). The CDR3 sequence is 12 residues long. Trimming shortened V by 5 bases and J by 5 bases, and 10 bases separated the two germline ends. Germline V gene sequence: CDR1 SGHAT, CDR2 FQDESV (reference sequence). The CDR3 loop reads CASSQEGDEQYF. The CDR3, as DNA: TGTGCCAGCAGCCAGGAAGGGGACGAGCAGTACTTC.

CDR3 residues: CASSESPGFYNSPLHF. The CDR3 nucleotides read TGTGCCAGCAGTGAATCGCCAGGCTTTTATAATTCACCCCTCCACTTT. This sequence joins TRBV25-1 and TRBJ1-6; D unclear. The germline V gene has CDR1 MGHDK and CDR2 SYGVNS. The CDR3 loop spans 16 amino acids. V lost 1 base and J lost 4, with 11 bases in between.

This chain joins TRBV4-3 and TRBJ1-6; D is uncertain. The CDR3 length is 17 residues. V shed 4 bases and J shed 0 bases, with 13 bases lying between them. The V gene's germline CDR1 is LGHNA and CDR2 YSLEER. CDR3 sequence: CASSPRSSFSYNSPLHF. CDR3 sequence (DNA): TGCGCCAGCAGCCCACGGAGCTCCTTCTCCTATAATTCACCCCTCCACTTT.

This sequence joins TRBV6-1 and TRBJ1-2, with D unresolved. The V gene's germline CDR1 is MNHNS and CDR2 SASEGT. This CDR3 is 10 amino acids long. Trimming pared 9 bases from V and 1 base from J, leaving 3 bases between. This chain's CDR3 is CASRNYGYTF. As DNA, the CDR3 is TGTGCCAGTCGTAACTATGGCTACACCTTC.

This clone was seen repeatedly, ten times or more. The chain carries TRBV7-9 and TRBJ2-2; D is perhaps TRBD1 (6 bases). The germline V and J ends were trimmed by 5 bases and 0 bases, with 13 bases remaining between them. There are 16 residues in the CDR3. CDR1 is SEHNR, CDR2 FQNEAQ, per germline (reference sequence). The CDR3 reads CASSPDRSANTGELFF. CDR3 DNA: TGTGCCAGCAGCCCCGACAGGAGCGCGAACACCGGGGAGCTGTTTTTT.

The chain carries TRBV10-3 and TRBJ2-7, with TRBD2 matching 12 bases. J gave up 6 bases and V 3 bases, and 12 bases lay outside the gene matches. This CDR3 region has 17 residues. Germline loops: CDR1 ENHRY, CDR2 SYGVKD. CDR3 residues: CAISESSGRARRSEQYF. CDR3 DNA sequence: TGTGCCATCAGTGAATCTAGCGGGAGGGCCCGTCGGTCCGAGCAGTACTTC.

This rearrangement joins TRBV28 to TRBJ1-1, with D hard to call. Trimming shortened V by 5 bases and J by 5 bases, and 9 bases separated the two germline ends. Germline assignment: CDR1 MDHEN and CDR2 SYDVKM. There are 12 residues in the CDR3. The CDR3 region has the DNA TGTGCCAGCAGTCAGGAGAATACTGAAGCTTTCTTT. It translates to CASSQENTEAFF.

In regard to this clone: This may stem from a read error, because a much larger clone lies one nucleotide away. The chain links TRBV7-9 to TRBJ1-1, with TRBD1 as a possible D gene (5 bases). CDR3 length equals 11 residues. Trimming left V 3 bases short and J 12 bases short, with 11 bases between. Germline CDR1 and CDR2: SEHNR and FQNEAQ (reference sequence). The DNA of the CDR3 is TGTGCCAGCAGCTTGGGGACGGGAACTTTCTTT. This encodes CASSLGTGTFF.

This clone has more than one count but fewer than ten. The CDR3 DNA reads TGTGCCAGTAGTAAAGGTTGGGCGGTTAATCAGCCCCAGCATTTT. As protein: CASSKGWAVNQPQHF. The chain recombines TRBV19 with TRBJ1-5; unclear D gene. V lost 4 bases, J lost 4 bases, and 14 bases lay in between. CDR1 and CDR2 (germline): LNHDA, SQIVND (reference sequence). CDR3 length: 15 amino acids.

The rearrangement joins TRBV29-1 to TRBJ2-7; the match to TRBD2 covers 10 bases. The junction had 3 bases not matched to a gene; V was cut back by 7 bases and J by 3 bases. The CDR3 sequence is 12 residues long. Germline CDR1 and CDR2: SQVTM and ANQGSEA. This chain's CDR3 is CSARTSGYEQYF. CDR3 sequence (DNA): TGCAGCGCCCGGACTAGCGGCTACGAGCAGTACTTC.

The rearrangement links TRBV4-3 to TRBJ2-1; 12 positions match TRBD2. Germline CDR1 is LGHNA and CDR2 is YSLEER. The CDR3 runs to 15 residues. Germline trimming cut 2 bases from V and 6 bases from J; bases unmatched to any gene: 2. This chain's CDR3 is CASSQQLAGGNEQFF. The CDR3 bases are TGCGCCAGCAGCCAACAACTAGCGGGGGGCAATGAGCAGTTCTTC.

The chain uses TRBV6-4 and TRBJ2-3; a weak D match, TRBD2 (7 bases). V lost 0 bases and J 6 bases, leaving 16 bases between the germline ends. The CDR3 is 16 residues long. Germline V gene lookup returns CDR1 MRHNA and CDR2 SNTAGT. CDR3 nucleotide sequence: TGTGCCAGCAGTGACTCTATGGGGGGGGGCAAGGATACGCAGTATTTT. Encoded protein: CASSDSMGGGKDTQYF.

The chain has TRBV7-6 and TRBJ1-1, with TRBD1 matching over 8 bases. This CDR3 comprises 15 residues. The germline gives CDR1 SGHVS, CDR2 FNYEAQ. V trimming: 4 bases; J trimming: 2 bases; junction bases outside the gene matches: 6. CDR3 sequence: CASSSGQGRNTEAFF. In DNA, the CDR3 is TGTGCCAGCAGCTCCGGACAGGGTAGAAACACTGAAGCTTTCTTT.

J is TRBJ2-6 and V is TRBV19; D might be TRBD1 (6 bases). V lost 5 bases and J 0 bases, leaving 8 bases between the germline ends. From germline, CDR1 is LNHDA and CDR2 SQIVND (reference sequence). The CDR3 covers 15 residues. CDR3 sequence (DNA): TGTGCCAGTAGTCAGGGGAACTCTGGGGCCAACGTCCTGACTTTC. It is translated as CASSQGNSGANVLTF.